Listed here are 15 T cell receptor beta chains from one sample, sequenced in a study of cytomegalovirus exposure and HLA in healthy donors. The primer mix had 60 Vbeta and 13 Jbeta primers. The repertoire was sequenced with immunoSEQ multiplex PCR; TCRdb's copy has only in-frame clones and lacks some. The table includes about 110,000 clones, about 70% detected once. Material: PBMCs. These TCRs come from a boy under 18 in good health and CMV-seronegative.

This clone was recorded once. J is TRBJ2-3 and V is TRBV11-3; tentative D call: TRBD1 (5 bases). Germline lookup yields CDR1 SGHNT and CDR2 YENEEA. This CDR3 comprises 15 residues. Trimming stripped 5 bases from V and 3 bases from J, with 15 bases between. CDR3: CASSDSTGQTDTQYF. Here the CDR3 DNA reads TGTGCCAGCAGCGATTCCACCGGACAAACAGATACGCAGTATTTT.

The chain has TRBV19 and TRBJ1-2; 8 bases match TRBD1. The CDR3 covers 13 residues. CDR1 and CDR2 from the germline V gene are LNHDA and SQIVND (reference sequence). V trimming: 6 bases; J trimming: 3 bases; junction bases outside the gene matches: 3. The CDR3 loop reads CASRTGDYYGYTF. CDR3 bases: TGTGCCAGTAGGACAGGGGATTACTATGGCTACACCTTC.

The chain couples TRBV6-6 to TRBJ2-7, with 7 bases aligning to TRBD2. The V segment lost 2 bases and the J segment 0 bases; nucleotides outside the gene matches: 1. CDR3 length equals 14 residues. CDR1 MNHNY and CDR2 SVGAGI come from the germline V gene (reference sequence). CDR3 sequence reads: CASSYPGGSYEQYF. The CDR3 DNA sequence: TGTGCCAGCAGTTACCCGGGGGGCTCCTACGAGCAGTACTTC.

This clone was seen a handful of times. The chain carries TRBV2 and TRBJ1-5; 7 bases map to TRBD1. The V gene end was trimmed by 8 bases and the J gene end by 3 bases; junction bases not matched to a gene: 4. CDR1 is SNHLY, CDR2 FYNNEI, per germline. The CDR3 sequence is 13 residues long. This CDR3 reads CASSGTDNQPQHF. In DNA, the CDR3 is TGTGCCAGCTCCGGGACAGACAATCAGCCCCAGCATTTT. The full variable domain, its missing parts supplied by reference TRBV2 and TRBJ1-5, is EPEVTQTPSHQVTQMGQEVILRCVPISNHLYFYWYRQILGQKVEFLVSFYNNEISEKSEIFDDQFSVERPDGSNFTLKIRSTKLEDSAMYFCASSGTDNQPQHFGDGTRLSIL.

V gene TRBV5-6 combines with J gene TRBJ2-7; D ambiguous. Germline-derived CDR1 and CDR2 are SGHDT and YYEEEE. The V gene lost 1 base and the J gene lost 1 base, with 6 bases spanning the gap. This CDR3 region has 13 residues. In nucleotides, the CDR3 is TGTGCCAGCAGCTTGTGGGCATCCTACGAGCAGTACTTC. Encoded protein: CASSLWASYEQYF. Using reference TRBV5-6 and TRBJ2-7 for the parts outside the CDR3, the full variable domain is DAGVTQSPTHLIKTRGQQVTLRCSPKSGHDTVSWYQQALGQGPQFIFQYYEEEERQRGNFPDRFSGHQFPNYSSELNVNALLLGDSALYLCASSLWASYEQYFGPGTRLTVT.

The J gene is TRBJ2-1, the V gene TRBV5-1; 8 nucleotides line up with TRBD2. This CDR3 region has 16 residues. The J segment lost 7 bases and the V segment lost 0 bases, leaving 9 bases of the junction unmatched. The germline V gene encodes CDR1 SGHRS and CDR2 YFSETQ. The CDR3 DNA sequence: TGCGCCAGCAGCTTGGAGAGCGGGAGCAGGGTGAATGAGCAGTTCTTC. This encodes CASSLESGSRVNEQFF.

The V and J genes are TRBV19 and TRBJ1-5, with D perhaps TRBD1 (5 bases). V lost 5 bases, J lost 2 bases, and 13 bases lay in between. The germline gives CDR1 LNHDA, CDR2 SQIVND (reference sequence). The CDR3 covers 15 residues. For the CDR3, the DNA is TGTGCCAGTAGTTCCAGGGATTTAGGCAATCAGCCCCAGCATTTT. Its translation: CASSSRDLGNQPQHF.

About this clone itself: Other DNA sequences in the sample encode the same CDR3. The rearrangement uses TRBV27 and TRBJ1-2; D might be TRBD1 (6 bases). The CDR3 has 14 residues. Germline V lookup: CDR1 MNHEY, CDR2 SMNVEV (reference sequence). V lost 2 bases and J 4 bases, leaving 11 bases between the germline ends. CDR3 sequence (DNA): TGTGCCAGCAGTTTACTGGGGGCGAGCTATGGCTACACCTTC. This encodes CASSLLGASYGYTF.

The chain combines TRBV19 with TRBJ2-7, with 7 bases matching TRBD1. The CDR3 totals 16 residues. The trim removed 0 bases at V and 2 bases at J, leaving 7 bases unmatched. Germline V gives CDR1 LNHDA, CDR2 SQIVND (reference sequence). CDR3 sequence reads: CASSIDPTGFTYEQYF. In DNA form, the CDR3 reads TGTGCCAGTAGTATAGACCCGACAGGGTTTACCTACGAGCAGTACTTC.

The chain has TRBV5-1 and TRBJ1-5; weak D call: TRBD1 (6 bases). Germline CDR1 reads SGHRS; CDR2 reads YFSETQ. Trimming left V 2 bases short and J 3 bases short, with 15 bases between. The CDR3 covers 16 residues. The CDR3 sequence is CASSFLGPGANQPQHF. DNA of the CDR3: TGCGCCAGCAGCTTTTTGGGGCCAGGGGCCAATCAGCCCCAGCATTTT.

To note about this clone: This sample also contains other DNA sequences that code for the same CDR3. The chain links TRBV4-3 to TRBJ2-7; TRBD1 matches 7 bases. The trim removed 4 bases at V and 2 bases at J, leaving 5 bases unmatched. Germline CDR1 LGHNA, CDR2 YSLEER. This CDR3 spans 14 amino acids. Written as DNA, the CDR3 is TGCGCCAGCAGCCCTGGCCAGGGGGCCTACGAGCAGTACTTC. Translation gives CASSPGQGAYEQYF.

The rearrangement links TRBV10-2 to TRBJ1-2; 7 nucleotides agree with TRBD1. CDR1 is WSHSY, CDR2 SAAADI, per germline. This CDR3 has 13 residues. The ends lost 6 bases at V and 7 bases at J; junction bases unmatched: 8. CDR3 sequence reads: CASRDRDQTGYTF. Written as DNA, the CDR3 is TGCGCCAGCAGAGACAGGGATCAAACTGGCTACACCTTC.

This chain joins TRBV5-8 and TRBJ2-4; a possible D gene is TRBD2 (5 bases). CDR1 and CDR2 (germline): SGHTS, YDEGEE. V dropped 5 bases and J dropped 1 base, with 19 bases sitting between them. This CDR3 contains 17 residues. This CDR3 is CASSTGGGPRAKNIQYF. The CDR3 DNA is TGTGCCAGCAGTACCGGAGGCGGTCCACGGGCCAAAAACATTCAGTACTTC.

A few counts support this clone. The chain uses TRBV11-1 and TRBJ2-7; possible D gene TRBD1, 5 bases. The V and J ends lost 3 bases and 3 bases respectively, with 15 bases between them. There are 15 residues in the CDR3. Germline CDR1 reads SGHAT; CDR2 reads FQDESV (reference sequence). The CDR3 protein is CASSFGQVGLYEQYF. The CDR3 DNA reads TGTGCCAGCAGCTTTGGGCAGGTGGGGCTCTACGAGCAGTACTTC.

This chain joins TRBV6-6 and TRBJ1-4, with D possibly TRBD1 on 5 matching bases. There are 15 residues in the CDR3. The germline CDR1 and CDR2 sequences are MNHNY and SVGAGI (reference sequence). The V gene lost 0 bases and the J gene lost 7 bases, with 12 bases spanning the gap. The CDR3 region has the DNA TGTGCCAGCAGTTACTCGCAGGGATTAGGTGAAAAACTGTTTTTT. Protein: CASSYSQGLGEKLFF.